This entry lists 19 T cell receptor beta chains sequenced from one sample in a study of fetal regulatory T cell absence and autoimmunity. Libraries were prepared by immunoSEQ multiplex PCR; TCRdb keeps only in-frame clonotypes and omits some of them. The repertoire holds some 87,000 clones, with roughly 70% as singletons. Sequencing was carried out using pancreas tissue. Receptor source: a male donor with IPEX syndrome.

This rearrangement joins TRBV5-1 to TRBJ2-1; 13 nucleotides line up with TRBD2. CDR1 is SGHRS, CDR2 YFSETQ, per germline. The CDR3 covers 15 residues. V shed 0 bases, J shed 6 bases, and the junction held 0 bases outside the gene matches. The CDR3: CASSLGTSGSNEQFF. The CDR3 nucleotides are TGCGCCAGCAGCTTGGGGACTAGCGGGAGCAATGAGCAGTTCTTC. Using reference TRBV5-1 and TRBJ2-1 for the parts outside the CDR3, the full variable domain is KAGVTQTPRYLIKTRGQQVTLSCSPISGHRSVSWYQQTPGQGLQFLFEYFSETQRNKGNFPGRFSGRQFSNSRSEMNVSTLELGDSALYLCASSLGTSGSNEQFFGPGTRLTVL.

The table lists this clone with a count of one. The V gene is TRBV15, the J gene TRBJ1-5, with 9 bases matching TRBD1. The CDR3 runs to 17 residues. Germline CDR1 is LNHNV and CDR2 is YYDKDF (reference sequence). V was clipped by 0 bases and J by 6 bases; unmatched bases: 9. The CDR3 is CATSRDFNRGRGQPQHF. Here the CDR3 DNA reads TGTGCCACCAGCAGAGACTTTAACAGGGGGCGCGGTCAGCCCCAGCATTTT.

The chain uses TRBV7-2 and TRBJ2-3; 10 bases line up with TRBD2. The length of the CDR3 is 14 residues. V lost 6 bases and J lost 3; bases outside the gene matches: 3. Germline CDR1 reads SGHTA; CDR2 reads FQGNSA. The CDR3 bases are TGTGCCAGCAGGAGGACTAGCGGTACAGATACGCAGTATTTT. Amino acid sequence: CASRRTSGTDTQYF.

This clone has a handful of counts. The chain carries TRBV30 and TRBJ2-2, with 11 nucleotides matching TRBD2. V lost 4 bases and J lost 0; bases outside the gene matches: 7. CDR3 length equals 17 residues. Germline-derived CDR1 and CDR2 are GTSNPN and SVGIG (reference sequence). DNA of the CDR3: TGTGCCTGGACCATCATAGCGGGAGGGCCGAACACCGGGGAGCTGTTTTTT. Its protein is CAWTIIAGGPNTGELFF.

This chain uses TRBV30 with TRBJ1-4, with a weak D call TRBD1 (6 bases). Germline V gene data show CDR1 as GTSNPN and CDR2 as SVGIG (reference sequence). The CDR3 covers 14 residues. Trimming took off 2 bases at V and 5 bases at J, with 12 bases between the two ends. The CDR3 DNA reads TGTGCCTGGAGTTCCGGGGGGCCGAATGAAAAACTGTTTTTT. This encodes CAWSSGGPNEKLFF.

This clone was seen only once. The chain uses TRBV11-3 and TRBJ2-5; a weak D match, TRBD1 (5 bases). Trimming removed 2 bases from V and 4 bases from J, with 11 bases in between. The CDR3 consists of 14 residues. Germline-derived CDR1 and CDR2 are SGHNT and YENEEA. The CDR3 nucleotides are TGTGCCAGCAGCTTAAAGGGGTCGGGAGAGACCCAGTACTTC. Its protein is CASSLKGSGETQYF. The entire variable domain, with the rest obtained from reference TRBV11-3 and TRBJ2-5, is as follows: EAGVVQSPRYKIIEKKQPVAFWCNPISGHNTLYWYLQNLGQGPELLIRYENEEAVDDSQLPKDRFSAERLKGVDSTLKIQPAELGDSAVYLCASSLKGSGETQYFGPGTRLLVL.

V is TRBV2 and J is TRBJ1-1, with TRBD1 as a possible D gene (5 bases). This CDR3 has 13 amino acids. Germline loops: CDR1 SNHLY, CDR2 FYNNEI. Trimming shortened V by 0 bases and J by 5 bases, and 7 bases separated the two germline ends. CDR3 protein: CASSEARVTEAFF. CDR3 in DNA: TGTGCCAGCAGTGAAGCCAGGGTAACTGAAGCTTTCTTT.

This sequence joins TRBV4-1 and TRBJ1-3; possible D gene TRBD1, 5 bases. This CDR3 is 19 amino acids long. The germline V gene encodes CDR1 MGHRA and CDR2 YSYEKL. The V end was cut by 1 base, the J end by 0 bases, with 19 bases between. The CDR3, as DNA: TGCGCCAGCAGCCAAGTTTTTAGCGCAGGGCCCTACTCTGGAAACACCATATATTTT. It is translated as CASSQVFSAGPYSGNTIYF.

The chain employs TRBV25-1 and TRBJ2-7; TRBD1 matches at 9 bases. The V segment lost 1 base and the J segment 3 bases; nucleotides outside the gene matches: 1. Germline assignment: CDR1 MGHDK and CDR2 SYGVNS. This CDR3 has 14 residues. CDR3 DNA: TGTGCCAGCAGTGAATGGGACAGGGACTACGAGCAGTACTTC. This codes for CASSEWDRDYEQYF.

This chain uses TRBV9 with TRBJ2-7; 9 nucleotides align to TRBD1. Germline V lookup: CDR1 SGDLS, CDR2 YYNGEE. CDR3 length: 14 amino acids. Trimming cost V 4 bases and J 2 bases; bases outside gene matches: 4. The CDR3 sequence: CASSPRDRAYEQYF. The DNA for the CDR3 is TGTGCCAGCAGCCCCCGGGACAGGGCCTACGAGCAGTACTTC.

The rearrangement uses TRBV9 and TRBJ2-1; either TRBD1 or TRBD2 may supply D (5 bases each). Per germline, CDR1 SGDLS and CDR2 YYNGEE. Trimming pared 3 bases from V and 6 bases from J, leaving 10 bases between. The CDR3 runs 13 residues. The CDR3 region has the DNA TGTGCCAGCAGCGAGGGGAGTCTCAATGAGCAGTTCTTC. This gives the protein CASSEGSLNEQFF.

The V call is TRBV11-2, the J call TRBJ2-3; D may be TRBD1 or TRBD2 (5 bases each). The germline V gene encodes CDR1 SGHAT and CDR2 FQNNGV. V gave up 5 bases and J gave up 2 bases, with 17 bases separating them. The CDR3 is 16 amino acids. Here the CDR3 reads CASSPIRDPYTDTQYF. The DNA for the CDR3 is TGTGCCAGCAGCCCTATCCGGGACCCTTACACAGATACGCAGTATTTT.

The chain links TRBV11-3 to TRBJ2-5, with D unresolved. The V gene lost 0 bases and the J gene lost 5 bases, with 13 bases spanning the gap. Germline V CDR1 and CDR2: SGHNT, YENEEA. This CDR3 region has 15 residues. The CDR3 here is CASSLDSRVWETQYF. CDR3 DNA: TGTGCCAGCAGCTTAGATTCACGGGTATGGGAGACCCAGTACTTC.

This rearrangement joins TRBV30 to TRBJ2-7, with TRBD2 matching 8 bases. The CDR3 length is 15 residues. V shed 4 bases, J shed 3 bases, and the junction held 11 bases outside the gene matches. The germline V gene encodes CDR1 GTSNPN and CDR2 SVGIG (reference sequence). CDR3: CAWNRLYSGVYEQYF. CDR3 in DNA: TGTGCCTGGAATAGACTATATAGCGGGGTCTACGAGCAGTACTTC.

CDR3 loop: CAWSLSGGSDEQYF. The CDR3 DNA follows: TGTGCCTGGAGTCTCAGCGGGGGTTCGGACGAGCAGTACTTC. The chain couples TRBV30 to TRBJ2-7; TRBD2 matches 8 bases. Trimming took 2 bases from V and 5 from J; bases not matched to a gene: 8. This CDR3 has 14 residues. CDR1 is GTSNPN and CDR2 is SVGIG in the germline V gene (reference sequence).

A remark on this clone: Additional DNA sequences in this sample encode the identical CDR3. The CDR3 coding sequence is TGCGCCAGCAGCCAAGAGGGGTATGGCTACACCTTC. It codes for CASSQEGYGYTF. V usage is TRBV4-1 and J usage is TRBJ1-2; D gene unclear. There are 12 residues in the CDR3. The V and J ends lost 0 bases and 5 bases respectively, with 4 bases between them. Germline CDR1 and CDR2: MGHRA and YSYEKL.

This clone was counted between two and nine times. The chain links TRBV7-2 to TRBJ1-5; D ambiguous. The CDR3 is 13 residues long. Germline V gene lookup returns CDR1 SGHTA and CDR2 FQGNSA. Trimming removed 3 bases at V and 3 bases at J, with 6 bases between. CDR3 nucleotides: TGTGCCAGCAGCTTTCAAACCAATCAGCCCCAGCATTTT. Translated, it gives CASSFQTNQPQHF. The full variable domain, its missing parts supplied by reference TRBV7-2 and TRBJ1-5, is GAGVSQSPSNKVTEKGKDVELRCDPISGHTALYWYRQSLGQGLEFLIYFQGNSAPDKSGLPSDRFSAERTGGSVSTLTIQRTQQEDSAVYLCASSFQTNQPQHFGDGTRLSIL.

The chain carries TRBV2 and TRBJ2-5; 9 bases are a match to TRBD1. The germline V gene encodes CDR1 SNHLY and CDR2 FYNNEI. This CDR3 spans 17 amino acids. V lost 2 bases to trimming and J lost 6 bases; unmatched junction nucleotides: 13. The chain's CDR3 is CASSERGTGWVRKTQYF. As DNA, the CDR3 is TGTGCCAGCAGTGAACGGGGGACAGGGTGGGTTCGAAAGACCCAGTACTTC.

This chain connects TRBV5-4 to TRBJ2-7; 9 nucleotides align to TRBD2. Germline V gene sequence: CDR1 SGHNT, CDR2 YYREEE (reference sequence). The CDR3 extends over 17 amino acids. The ends lost 4 bases at V and 2 bases at J; junction bases unmatched: 13. This CDR3 is CASSTGVLAGTPYEQYF. CDR3 coding DNA: TGTGCCAGCAGCACCGGAGTTCTAGCGGGGACCCCCTACGAGCAGTACTTC. Supplemented by reference TRBV5-4 and TRBJ2-7, the full variable domain reads ETGVTQSPTHLIKTRGQQVTLRCSSQSGHNTVSWYQQALGQGPQFIFQYYREEENGRGNFPPRFSGLQFPNYSSELNVNALELDDSALYLCASSTGVLAGTPYEQYFGPGTRLTVT.